Below, 7 T cell receptor beta chains from the same sample are listed, as sequenced in a study of cytomegalovirus exposure and HLA in healthy donors. It was with 60 Vbeta and 13 Jbeta primers that the PCR ran. Only in-frame clones appear in the TCRdb table, and some are missing; sequencing was by immunoSEQ multiplex PCR. Of about 160,000 clones listed, more than 60% are singletons. The sequencing input was PBMCs. The receptors originated from a man between 40 and 49 years old in good health and CMV-seropositive.

This sequence joins TRBV29-1 and TRBJ1-2, with D perhaps matching TRBD1 (5 bases). V lost 3 bases and J lost 6, with 14 bases in between. Germline V gene data show CDR1 as SQVTM and CDR2 as ANQGSEA. The CDR3 has 13 residues. CDR3 nucleotides: TGCAGCGTTGAGGGGGGGAAGATCCATGGCTACACCTTC. This sequence encodes CSVEGGKIHGYTF.

This chain links TRBV28 with TRBJ2-5; D is perhaps TRBD2 (7 bases). CDR3 length: 14 amino acids. Germline V gene sequence: CDR1 MDHEN, CDR2 SYDVKM. The V end was cut by 6 bases, the J end by 5 bases, with 16 bases between. The CDR3 loop reads CASSQGGGGETQYF. The CDR3 DNA sequence: TGTGCCAGCAGCCAGGGCGGGGGCGGGGAGACCCAGTACTTC.

J is TRBJ2-5 and V is TRBV5-4, with 9 bases lining up with TRBD2. CDR1 is SGHNT, CDR2 YYREEE, per germline (reference sequence). J gave up 5 bases and V 3 bases, and 14 bases lay outside the gene matches. The CDR3 spans 17 residues. As DNA, the CDR3 is TGTGCCAGCAGCTATGGCCCTCGGACTAGCGTAGGGGAGACCCAGTACTTC. Residues: CASSYGPRTSVGETQYF.

This CDR3 reads CASSLSGSVEPQHF. The CDR3 nucleotides read TGTGCCAGCAGTTTATCAGGCTCGGTTGAGCCCCAGCATTTT. The chain recombines TRBV28 with TRBJ1-5; no firm D call. Germline values: CDR1 MDHEN, CDR2 SYDVKM. The CDR3 length is 14 residues. V gave up 1 base and J gave up 8 bases, with 12 bases separating them.

The chain is built from TRBV21-1 and TRBJ1-1; TRBD1 was called by the table and not checked on the DNA. TRBV21-1 corresponds to a pseudogene. The CDR3 loop spans 11 amino acids. The CDR3, as DNA: TGTGCCAGCACAAGGGGCCCTGAAGCTTTCTTT. Its protein product is CASTRGPEAFF.

The V and J genes are TRBV20-1 and TRBJ2-5; the D is unclear. The last part of the DNA fits TRBJ2-7 better; the J call may be wrong. The germline V gene has CDR1 DFQATT and CDR2 SNEGSKA (reference sequence). The CDR3 spans 11 residues. CDR3 protein: CSASAFYEQYF. The CDR3 DNA reads as TGCAGTGCCTCCGCGTTCTACGAGCAGTACTTC.

The genes are TRBV29-1 and TRBJ2-5, with 7 bases that match TRBD2. The J call may be mistaken, given a closer DNA end match to TRBJ2-7. This CDR3 is 15 amino acids long. Germline V lookup: CDR1 SQVTM, CDR2 ANQGSEA. The CDR3 loop is CSVEDPLAGVYEQYF. CDR3 bases: TGCAGCGTTGAAGATCCCTTGGCGGGAGTCTACGAGCAGTACTTC.